This T cell receptor beta chain was found in a study of shared clonotypes between healthy human individuals. This CDR3 contains 15 residues. The germline V gene has CDR1 SGDLS and CDR2 YYNGEE. Trimming took off 4 bases at V and 5 bases at J, with 18 bases between the two ends. Findings and caveats of the study: The study drew on few donors, limiting represented genetic and exposure-history diversity.

When replicate PCRs were run on sorted subsets, they used about 220 ng DNA, roughly 30,000 T cell genomes. Produced via immunoSEQ multiplex PCR; TCRdb's table is partial and in-frame only. The repertoire consists of roughly 220,000 clones, with 65% to 70% occurring once and the leading ten covering over 8.5%. Comments on this clone: No antigen is known for it.

What was sequenced was memory CD4+ T cells sorted from blood. As for subset: CD45RA-negative fraction. The TCR sequence derives from a man aged 25-45 years in good health. V gene TRBV9 combines with J gene TRBJ1-2; D is possibly TRBD1 (6 bases). CDR3 region: CASSPRLGQGYGYTF. CDR3 sequence (DNA): TGTGCCAGCAGCCCGCGTCTGGGGCAGGGGTATGGCTACACCTTC. Drawing the rest from reference TRBV9 and TRBJ1-2, the complete variable domain is DSGVTQTPKHLITATGQRVTLRCSPRSGDLSVYWYQQSLDQGLQFLIQYYNGEERAKGNILERFSAQQFPDLHSELNLSSLELGDSALYFCASSPRLGQGYGYTFGSGTRLTVV.